This T cell receptor beta chain was documented in a study of T cell responses to AZD1222 COVID-19 vaccine. Profiled with immunoSEQ multiplex PCR; TCRdb holds only in-frame clones, not every one. The data contain approximately 89,000 clones, more than 70% of them singletons. CDR3 length equals 15 residues. Germline V gene lookup returns CDR1 MNHEY and CDR2 SVGEGT. The V gene lost 3 bases and the J gene lost 4 bases, with 13 bases spanning the gap. The sequencing used peripheral blood, collected on day 0 of AZD1222 vaccination. J is TRBJ1-5 and V is TRBV6-2 or TRBV6-3, with D possibly matching TRBD1 (5 bases). The origin of this receptor is an adult in good health. This CDR3 is CASSYTGLGNQPQHF. The CDR3 nucleotides are TGTGCCAGCAGTTATACGGGACTGGGAAATCAGCCCCAGCATTTT.